This T cell receptor beta chain comes out of a study of long-term antiretroviral therapy in people with HIV. Assay version v3.0 of immunoSEQ was used, and it was run at survey level. Repertoires were generated with immunoSEQ multiplex PCR, while TCRdb's copy carries only in-frame clones and drops some. The sample records some 25,000 clones, 80% to 90% being singletons. The V gene lost 0 bases and the J gene lost 4 bases, with 14 bases spanning the gap. This CDR3 is built from 15 residues. Germline V gives CDR1 SGDLS, CDR2 YYNGEE. The source of this sequence is a man between 45 and 60 years old with HIV. The V call is TRBV9, the J call TRBJ2-7, with a possible D match to TRBD2 (5 bases). Sequenced material: unsorted PBMCs, taken 1.2 years after starting antiretroviral therapy. CDR3 nucleotide sequence: TGTGCCAGCAGCGTAGGAGGTTCGGGGTGGTACGAGCAGTACTTC. Protein product: CASSVGGSGWYEQYF.